These 3 T cell receptor beta chains were sequenced from one sample in a study of blood T cell repertoires in COVID-19. Sequenced by immunoSEQ multiplex PCR; TCRdb stores in-frame clones only, minus some. The data hold fewer than 700,000 clones, with 85% to 90% observed a single time. The sample comprised peripheral blood. The receptors derive from a woman aged 50 to 65 with COVID-19, enrolled during active disease.

The chain employs TRBV7-2 and TRBJ1-1; D possibly corresponds to TRBD1 (5 bases). The CDR3 loop spans 14 amino acids. Germline CDR1 reads SGHTA; CDR2 reads FQGNSA. V was shortened by 1 base and J by 6 bases, with 12 bases between the two germline ends. CDR3 sequence reads: CASSLGLQVPEAFF. The CDR3, as DNA: TGTGCCAGCAGCTTAGGGCTACAGGTCCCTGAAGCTTTCTTT.

Comment on this clone: The sample carries other DNA sequences with the same CDR3. The chain couples TRBV29-1 to TRBJ2-3; 7 bases are a match to TRBD2. V lost 7 bases to trimming and J lost 1 base; unmatched junction nucleotides: 2. The length of the CDR3 is 12 residues. CDR1 is SQVTM and CDR2 is ANQGSEA in the germline V gene. The CDR3 DNA is TGCAGCGGGGGGGGAGGCACAGATACGCAGTATTTT. Encoded protein: CSGGGGTDTQYF.

The CDR3: CASSGEGRGTTDTQYF. CDR3 in DNA: TGTGCCAGCAGCGGCGAGGGGCGGGGCACCACAGATACGCAGTATTTT. This sequence joins TRBV9 and TRBJ2-3, with D perhaps TRBD2 (6 bases). CDR3 length equals 16 residues. V lost 3 bases, J lost 2 bases, and 16 bases lay in between. The germline gives CDR1 SGDLS, CDR2 YYNGEE.